Each of the 15 T cell receptor beta chains below was sequenced from the same sample in a study of blood T cell repertoires in COVID-19. Only in-frame clones appear in the TCRdb table, and some are missing; sequencing was by immunoSEQ multiplex PCR. This sample has 260,000 or so clones, with approximately 88% found just once. Sequenced input: peripheral blood. Receptor source: a man younger than 30 with active or convalescent COVID-19.

This sequence joins TRBV15 and TRBJ1-1; D remains unclear. Germline V gene sequence: CDR1 LNHNV, CDR2 YYDKDF (reference sequence). With 0 bases removed from V and 3 bases from J, the gap between germline ends came to 11 bases. The CDR3 consists of 15 residues. The CDR3 nucleotides read TGTGCCACCAGCAGAGATCGTGCCGGAGACACTGAAGCTTTCTTT. It encodes CATSRDRAGDTEAFF.

The chain links TRBV27 to TRBJ1-5, with TRBD1 matching over 10 bases. The CDR3 is 16 amino acids. The germline gives CDR1 MNHEY, CDR2 SMNVEV (reference sequence). V was pared by 6 bases and J by 5 bases, with 10 bases of the junction left unmatched. The CDR3 coding sequence is TGTGCCAGCAGCGCCGGGACAGGGGATTTTTATCAGCCCCAGCATTTT. It specifies CASSAGTGDFYQPQHF.

The chain links TRBV9 to TRBJ1-2; D remains ambiguous. Germline CDR1 SGDLS, CDR2 YYNGEE. This CDR3 is 14 amino acids long. V lost 0 bases and J lost 6, with 12 bases in between. CDR3 in amino acids: CASSVGREGDGYTF. The CDR3 DNA sequence: TGTGCCAGCAGCGTAGGGCGGGAAGGTGATGGCTACACCTTC.

This chain connects TRBV11-3 to TRBJ2-3; weak D call: TRBD2 (7 bases). The germline CDR1 and CDR2 sequences are SGHNT and YENEEA. The V end lost 3 bases, the J end lost 5 bases, and 15 bases lay between the germline ends. There are 15 residues in the CDR3. In nucleotides, the CDR3 is TGTGCCAGCAGCTTGATGGGGGGGCCGGTAGATACGCAGTATTTT. Residues: CASSLMGGPVDTQYF.

The V call is TRBV5-4, the J call TRBJ2-7, with D maybe TRBD1 (5 bases). V shed 0 bases and J shed 3 bases, with 13 bases lying between them. Germline loops: CDR1 SGHNT, CDR2 YYREEE (reference sequence). The CDR3 contains 15 residues. CDR3 residues: CASSLDRPGIYEQYF. In nucleotides, the CDR3 is TGTGCCAGCAGCTTGGATCGGCCAGGGATCTACGAGCAGTACTTC.

This clone was found once. This chain connects TRBV7-6 to TRBJ1-5; D unclear. Germline CDR1 and CDR2: SGHVS and FNYEAQ. The CDR3 is 16 residues long. V lost 0 bases and J 3 bases, leaving 12 bases between the germline ends. CDR3 DNA sequence: TGTGCCAGCAGCTTAGCGCCCCCGAGCCCCAATCAGCCCCAGCATTTT. Protein: CASSLAPPSPNQPQHF.

The chain joins TRBV29-1 to TRBJ1-1, with D perhaps TRBD1 (6 bases). Trimming stripped 6 bases from V and 4 bases from J, with 12 bases between. Germline lookup yields CDR1 SQVTM and CDR2 ANQGSEA. CDR3 length: 12 residues. The CDR3 region is CSVEAGATEAFF. The CDR3 DNA sequence: TGCAGCGTGGAGGCAGGGGCCACTGAAGCTTTCTTT.

V is TRBV5-1 and J is TRBJ2-3; a weak D match, TRBD1 (6 bases). Germline assignment: CDR1 SGHRS and CDR2 YFSETQ. The CDR3 extends over 13 amino acids. V shed 0 bases and J shed 11 bases, with 13 bases lying between them. This CDR3 reads CASSLGTDSRQYF. The CDR3 DNA is TGCGCCAGCAGCTTGGGAACGGACAGTCGGCAGTATTTT.

The rearrangement joins TRBV3-1 (or the pseudogene TRBV3-2) to TRBJ2-1; TRBD1 is a possible D gene (6 bases). The ends were cut back, 4 bases at V and 0 bases at J, with 13 bases in the middle. Germline V gene sequence: CDR1 LGHDT, CDR2 YNNKEL (reference sequence). This CDR3 region has 16 residues. CDR3 region: CASSRRQESSYNEQFF. CDR3 nucleotide sequence: TGTGCCAGCAGCCGAAGACAGGAGAGCTCCTACAATGAGCAGTTCTTC.

This sequence joins TRBV7-9 and TRBJ2-5; D not resolved. This CDR3 has 14 amino acids. Germline loops: CDR1 SEHNR, CDR2 FQNEAQ (reference sequence). V dropped 5 bases and J dropped 1 base, with 11 bases sitting between them. The CDR3 DNA is TGTGCCAGCAGCCACCCACAATTCCAAGAGACCCAGTACTTC. This sequence encodes CASSHPQFQETQYF.

The chain has TRBV6-4 and TRBJ1-1; unclear D gene. The CDR3 runs 16 residues. Germline V gene sequence: CDR1 MRHNA, CDR2 SNTAGT. Trimming left V 2 bases short and J 1 base short, with 14 bases between. The CDR3 nucleotides read TGTGCCAGCAGTGACAGAGGTTCGGGATGGAACACTGAAGCTTTCTTT. It translates to CASSDRGSGWNTEAFF.

Only a few counts were recorded for this clone. The V call is TRBV5-6, the J call TRBJ1-2; D call uncertain. Trimming pared 4 bases from V and 8 bases from J, leaving 9 bases between. Germline V lookup: CDR1 SGHDT, CDR2 YYEEEE. This CDR3 spans 11 amino acids. The CDR3 reads CASSHRLGYTF. The DNA of the CDR3 is TGTGCCAGCAGCCACCGGTTAGGCTACACCTTC.

The V call is TRBV2, the J call TRBJ2-7; 7 bases map to TRBD1. Germline trimming cut 4 bases from V and 5 bases from J; bases unmatched to any gene: 8. Per the germline V gene, CDR1 is SNHLY and CDR2 is FYNNEI. The CDR3 loop spans 14 amino acids. This CDR3 is CASSVDREVNEQYF. The DNA for the CDR3 is TGTGCCAGCAGTGTCGACAGGGAAGTCAACGAGCAGTACTTC.

The chain employs TRBV7-2 and TRBJ2-1, with TRBD2 matching over 12 bases. J gave up 6 bases and V 5 bases, and 5 bases lay outside the gene matches. Germline CDR1 SGHTA, CDR2 FQGNSA. The CDR3 extends over 15 amino acids. The CDR3 loop is CASSRLAGALNEQFF. CDR3 nucleotide sequence: TGTGCCAGCAGCAGACTAGCGGGGGCCCTCAATGAGCAGTTCTTC.

The chain has TRBV5-1 and TRBJ2-7; 9 bases fit TRBD1. With 0 bases clipped from V and 6 bases from J, the junction kept 7 bases outside the gene matches. Germline V lookup: CDR1 SGHRS, CDR2 YFSETQ. The CDR3 length is 15 residues. Here the CDR3 reads CASSLGRGTGSEQYF. The CDR3 nucleotides read TGCGCCAGCAGCTTGGGACGGGGGACAGGGTCCGAGCAGTACTTC.